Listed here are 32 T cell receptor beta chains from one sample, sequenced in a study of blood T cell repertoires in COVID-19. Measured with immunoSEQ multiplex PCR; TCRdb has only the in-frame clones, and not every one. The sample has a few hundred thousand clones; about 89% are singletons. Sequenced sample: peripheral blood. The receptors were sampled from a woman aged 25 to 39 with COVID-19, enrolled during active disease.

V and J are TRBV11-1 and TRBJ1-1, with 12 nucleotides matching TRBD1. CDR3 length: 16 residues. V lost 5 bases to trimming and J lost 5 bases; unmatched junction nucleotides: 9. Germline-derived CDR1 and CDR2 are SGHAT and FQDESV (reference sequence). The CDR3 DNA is TGTGCCAGCAGCATACCGGGACAGGGGGCAAATACTGAAGCTTTCTTT. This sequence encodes CASSIPGQGANTEAFF.

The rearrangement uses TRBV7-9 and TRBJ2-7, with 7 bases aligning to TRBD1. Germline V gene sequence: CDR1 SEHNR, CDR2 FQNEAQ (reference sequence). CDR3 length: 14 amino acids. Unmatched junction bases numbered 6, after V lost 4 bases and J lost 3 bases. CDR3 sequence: CASSSRTGHYEQYF. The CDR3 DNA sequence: TGTGCCAGCAGCTCTAGGACAGGTCACTACGAGCAGTACTTC. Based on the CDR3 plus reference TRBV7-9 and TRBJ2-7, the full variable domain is DTGVSQNPRHKITKRGQNVTFRCDPISEHNRLYWYRQTLGQGPEFLTYFQNEAQLEKSRLLSDRFSAERPKGSFSTLEIQRTEQGDSAMYLCASSSRTGHYEQYFGPGTRLTVT.

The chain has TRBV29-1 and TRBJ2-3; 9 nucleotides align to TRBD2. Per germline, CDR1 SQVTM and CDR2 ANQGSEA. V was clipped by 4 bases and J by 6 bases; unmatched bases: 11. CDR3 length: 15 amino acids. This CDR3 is CSVAARGRAGDTQYF. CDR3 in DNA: TGCAGCGTTGCTGCTCGCGGGAGGGCCGGGGATACGCAGTATTTT.

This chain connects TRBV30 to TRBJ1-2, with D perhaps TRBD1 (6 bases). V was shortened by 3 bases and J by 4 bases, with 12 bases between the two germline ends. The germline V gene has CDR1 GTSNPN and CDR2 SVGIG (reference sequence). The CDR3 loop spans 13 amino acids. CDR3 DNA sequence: TGTGCCTGGAGCGACAGGATAGGCTATGGCTACACCTTC. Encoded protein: CAWSDRIGYGYTF. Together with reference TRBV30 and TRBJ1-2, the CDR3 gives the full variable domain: SQTIHQWPATLVQPVGSPLSLECTVEGTSNPNLYWYRQAAGRGLQLLFYSVGIGQISSEVPQNLSASRPQDRQFILSSKKLLLSDSGFYLCAWSDRIGYGYTFGSGTRLTVV.

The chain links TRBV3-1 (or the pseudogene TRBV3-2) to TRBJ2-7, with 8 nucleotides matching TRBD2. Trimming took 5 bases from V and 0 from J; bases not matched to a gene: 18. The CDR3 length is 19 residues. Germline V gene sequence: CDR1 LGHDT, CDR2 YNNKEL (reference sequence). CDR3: CASSETGTSGLGGSYEQYF. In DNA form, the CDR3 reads TGTGCCAGCAGCGAAACCGGGACTAGTGGCCTAGGGGGCTCCTACGAGCAGTACTTC.

The CDR3 here is CASSSPTTRTSPYF. In DNA form, the CDR3 reads TGTGCCAGCAGCTCCCCCACAACCCGGACTAGTCCGTACTTC. The J gene is TRBJ2-7, the V gene TRBV7-2; 7 nucleotides agree with TRBD2. This CDR3 spans 14 amino acids. Germline V gene lookup returns CDR1 SGHTA and CDR2 FQGNSA. V lost 4 bases and J lost 12; bases outside the gene matches: 15.

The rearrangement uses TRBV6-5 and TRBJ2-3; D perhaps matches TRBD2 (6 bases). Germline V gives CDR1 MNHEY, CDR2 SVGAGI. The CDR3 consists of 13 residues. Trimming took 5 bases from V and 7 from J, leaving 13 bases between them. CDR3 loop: CASSPERGNTQYF. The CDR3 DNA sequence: TGTGCCAGCAGTCCTGAACGGGGGAATACGCAGTATTTT.

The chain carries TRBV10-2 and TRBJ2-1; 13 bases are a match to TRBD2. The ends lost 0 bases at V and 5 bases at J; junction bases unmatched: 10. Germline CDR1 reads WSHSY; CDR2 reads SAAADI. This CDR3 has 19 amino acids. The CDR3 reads CASSESRRGLAGTNNEQFF. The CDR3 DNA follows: TGCGCCAGCAGTGAGTCGCGACGGGGACTAGCGGGAACCAACAATGAGCAGTTCTTC.

The CDR3 DNA sequence: TGTGCCAGCCAGGACTTCCAAGGCAATCAGCCCCAGCATTTT. Translating gives CASQDFQGNQPQHF. V and J are TRBV19 and TRBJ1-5; D is unclear. From germline, CDR1 is LNHDA and CDR2 SQIVND (reference sequence). The V end was cut by 9 bases, the J end by 2 bases, with 14 bases between. The CDR3 has 14 amino acids.

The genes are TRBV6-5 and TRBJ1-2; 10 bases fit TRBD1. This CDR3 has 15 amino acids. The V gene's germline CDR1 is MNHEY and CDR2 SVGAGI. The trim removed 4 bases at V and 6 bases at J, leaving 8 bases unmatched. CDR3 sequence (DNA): TGTGCCAGCAGTTCCCCAGACAGGGGGCCAGATGGCTACACCTTC. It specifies CASSSPDRGPDGYTF.

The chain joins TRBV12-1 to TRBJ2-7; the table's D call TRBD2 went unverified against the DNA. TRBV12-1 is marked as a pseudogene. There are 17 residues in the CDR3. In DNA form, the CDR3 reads TGTGCCAGCAGCTCCCTAGGCGGGACTAGCGAGATCTACGAGCAGTACTTC. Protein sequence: CASSSLGGTSEIYEQYF.

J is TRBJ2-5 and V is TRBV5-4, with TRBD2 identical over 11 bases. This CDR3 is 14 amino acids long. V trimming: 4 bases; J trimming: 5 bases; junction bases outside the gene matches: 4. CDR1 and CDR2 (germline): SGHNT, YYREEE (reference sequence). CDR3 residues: CASSATSGSETQYF. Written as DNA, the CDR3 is TGTGCCAGCAGCGCCACTAGCGGGAGTGAGACCCAGTACTTC.

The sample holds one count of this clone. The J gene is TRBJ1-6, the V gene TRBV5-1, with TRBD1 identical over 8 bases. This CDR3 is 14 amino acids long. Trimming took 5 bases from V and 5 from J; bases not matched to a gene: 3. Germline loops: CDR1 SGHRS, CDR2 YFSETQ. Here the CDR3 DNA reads TGCGCCAGCAGACGGGACAGGAATAATTCACCCCTCCACTTT. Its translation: CASRRDRNNSPLHF.

The CDR3 loop reads CASSYSRLAVSSYNEQFF. The CDR3 region has the DNA TGTGCCAGCAGTTACTCGAGATTAGCGGTTTCCTCCTACAATGAGCAGTTCTTC. This chain uses TRBV6-2 or TRBV6-3 with TRBJ2-1, with TRBD2 as a possible D gene (6 bases). The CDR3 is made up of 18 amino acids. CDR1 MNHEY and CDR2 SVGEGT come from the germline V gene. V was clipped by 0 bases and J by 0 bases, with 15 bases between them.

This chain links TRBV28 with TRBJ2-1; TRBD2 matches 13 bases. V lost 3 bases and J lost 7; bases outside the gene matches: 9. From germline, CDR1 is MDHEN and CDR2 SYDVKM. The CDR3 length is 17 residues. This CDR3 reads CASSFPLGLAGVNEQFF. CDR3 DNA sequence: TGTGCCAGCAGTTTTCCCCTTGGACTAGCGGGAGTAAATGAGCAGTTCTTC.

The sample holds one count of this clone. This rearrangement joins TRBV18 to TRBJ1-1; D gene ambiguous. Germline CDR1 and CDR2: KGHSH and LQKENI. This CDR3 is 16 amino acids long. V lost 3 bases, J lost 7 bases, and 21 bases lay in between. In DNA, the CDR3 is TGTGCCAGCTCACCTGTGGTGAGCGCCTTTCCGGGTGAAGCTTTCTTT. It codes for CASSPVVSAFPGEAFF.

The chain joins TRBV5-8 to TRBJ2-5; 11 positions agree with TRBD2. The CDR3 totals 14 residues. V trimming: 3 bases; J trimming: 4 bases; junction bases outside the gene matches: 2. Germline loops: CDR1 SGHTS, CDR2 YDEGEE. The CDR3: CASSYGTSGETQYF. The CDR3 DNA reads TGTGCCAGCAGCTACGGGACTAGCGGAGAGACCCAGTACTTC.

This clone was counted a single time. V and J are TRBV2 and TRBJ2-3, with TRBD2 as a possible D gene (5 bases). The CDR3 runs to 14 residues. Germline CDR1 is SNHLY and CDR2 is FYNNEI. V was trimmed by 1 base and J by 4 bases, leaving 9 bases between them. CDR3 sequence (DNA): TGTGCCAGCAGTGAAGTCTTCGGGGCAGATACGCAGTATTTT. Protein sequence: CASSEVFGADTQYF.

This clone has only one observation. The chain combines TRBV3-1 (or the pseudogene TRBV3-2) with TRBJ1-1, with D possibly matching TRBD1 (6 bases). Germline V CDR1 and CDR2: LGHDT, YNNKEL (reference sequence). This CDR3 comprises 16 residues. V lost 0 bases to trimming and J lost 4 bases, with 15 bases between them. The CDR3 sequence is CASSQDGGGGGTEAFF. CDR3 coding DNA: TGTGCCAGCAGCCAAGATGGAGGAGGGGGGGGCACTGAAGCTTTCTTT.

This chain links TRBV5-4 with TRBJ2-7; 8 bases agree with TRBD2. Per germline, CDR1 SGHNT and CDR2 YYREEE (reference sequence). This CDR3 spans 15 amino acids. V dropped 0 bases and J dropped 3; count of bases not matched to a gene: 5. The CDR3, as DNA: TGTGCCAGCAGCTTGGCCGGGACTAGGGACTACGAGCAGTACTTC. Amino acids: CASSLAGTRDYEQYF.

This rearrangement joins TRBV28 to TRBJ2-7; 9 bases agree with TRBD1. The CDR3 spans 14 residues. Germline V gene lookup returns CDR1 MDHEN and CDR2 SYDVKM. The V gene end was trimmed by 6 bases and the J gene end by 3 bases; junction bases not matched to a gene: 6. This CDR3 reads CASRPTGGFYEQYF. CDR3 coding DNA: TGTGCCAGCAGACCGACAGGGGGGTTCTACGAGCAGTACTTC.

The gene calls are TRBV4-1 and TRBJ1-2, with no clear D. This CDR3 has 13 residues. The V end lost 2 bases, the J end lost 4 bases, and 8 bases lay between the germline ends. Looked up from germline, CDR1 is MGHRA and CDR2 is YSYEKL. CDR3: CASSQSDSYGYTF. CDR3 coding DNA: TGCGCCAGCAGCCAAAGCGACTCCTATGGCTACACCTTC.

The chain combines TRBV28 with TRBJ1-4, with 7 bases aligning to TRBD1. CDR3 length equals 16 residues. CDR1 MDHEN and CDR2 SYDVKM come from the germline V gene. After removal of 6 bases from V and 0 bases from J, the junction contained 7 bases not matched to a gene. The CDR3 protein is CASRRQGWTTNEKLFF. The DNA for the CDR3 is TGTGCCAGCAGACGACAGGGATGGACAACTAATGAAAAACTGTTTTTT.

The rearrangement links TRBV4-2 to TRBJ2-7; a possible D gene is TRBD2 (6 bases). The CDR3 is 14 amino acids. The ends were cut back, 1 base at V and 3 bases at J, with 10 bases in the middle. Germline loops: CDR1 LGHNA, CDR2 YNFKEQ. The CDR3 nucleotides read TGTGCCAGCAGCCAAGCTTCCGGGGGCTACGAGCAGTACTTC. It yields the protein CASSQASGGYEQYF.

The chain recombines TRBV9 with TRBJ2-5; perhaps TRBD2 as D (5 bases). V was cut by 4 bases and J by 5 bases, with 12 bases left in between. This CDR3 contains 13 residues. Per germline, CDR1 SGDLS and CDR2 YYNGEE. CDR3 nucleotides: TGTGCCAGCAGCCCCGGACTCGGTGAGACCCAGTACTTC. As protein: CASSPGLGETQYF.

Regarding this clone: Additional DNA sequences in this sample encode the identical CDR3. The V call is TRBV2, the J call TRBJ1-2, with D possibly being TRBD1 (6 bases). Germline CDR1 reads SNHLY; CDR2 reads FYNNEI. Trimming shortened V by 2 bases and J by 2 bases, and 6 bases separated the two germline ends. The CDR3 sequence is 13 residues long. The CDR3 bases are TGTGCCAGCAGTGAAACAGGGAACTATGGCTACACCTTC. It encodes CASSETGNYGYTF.

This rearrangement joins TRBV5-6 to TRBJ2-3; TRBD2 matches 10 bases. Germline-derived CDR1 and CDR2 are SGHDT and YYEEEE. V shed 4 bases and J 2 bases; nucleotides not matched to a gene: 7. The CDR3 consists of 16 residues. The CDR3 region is CASSLWTSGFTDTQYF. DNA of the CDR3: TGTGCCAGCAGCCTATGGACTAGCGGATTCACAGATACGCAGTATTTT.

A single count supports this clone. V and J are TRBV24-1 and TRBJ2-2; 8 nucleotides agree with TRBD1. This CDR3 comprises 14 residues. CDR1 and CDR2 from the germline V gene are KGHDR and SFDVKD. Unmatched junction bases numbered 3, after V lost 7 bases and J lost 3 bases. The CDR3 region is CATRGTGYTGELFF. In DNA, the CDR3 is TGTGCCACCAGAGGGACAGGCTACACCGGGGAGCTGTTTTTT.

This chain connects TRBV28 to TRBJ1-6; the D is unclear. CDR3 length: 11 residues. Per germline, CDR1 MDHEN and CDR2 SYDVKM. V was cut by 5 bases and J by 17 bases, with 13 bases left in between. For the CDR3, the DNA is TGTGCCAGCAGTAGCCGGGCTAGCTTCCACTTT. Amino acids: CASSSRASFHF.

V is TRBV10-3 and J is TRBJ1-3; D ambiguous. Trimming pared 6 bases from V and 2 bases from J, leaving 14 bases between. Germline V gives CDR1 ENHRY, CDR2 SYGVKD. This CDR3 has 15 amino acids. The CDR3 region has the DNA TGTGCCATCAGAGAGGGTGCTGAGGCTGGAAACACCATATATTTT. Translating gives CAIREGAEAGNTIYF.

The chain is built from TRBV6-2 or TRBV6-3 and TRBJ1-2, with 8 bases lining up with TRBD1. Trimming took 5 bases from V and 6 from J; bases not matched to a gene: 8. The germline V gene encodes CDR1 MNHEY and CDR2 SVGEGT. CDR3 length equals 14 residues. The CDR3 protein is CASSRGQGKDGYTF. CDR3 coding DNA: TGTGCCAGCAGTAGAGGACAGGGAAAGGATGGCTACACCTTC.

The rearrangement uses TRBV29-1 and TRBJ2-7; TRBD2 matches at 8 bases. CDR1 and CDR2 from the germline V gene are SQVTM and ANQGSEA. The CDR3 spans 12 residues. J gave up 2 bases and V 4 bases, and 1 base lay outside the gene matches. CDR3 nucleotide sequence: TGCAGCGTTGCGGGGGGGGCCTACGAGCAGTACTTC. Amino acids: CSVAGGAYEQYF.